A selection of T cell receptor beta chains follows, all from one sample in a study of PD-1 blockade in classical Hodgkin lymphoma. Repertoires were generated with immunoSEQ multiplex PCR, while TCRdb's copy carries only in-frame clones and drops some. The sample shows around 40,000 clones, around two thirds of them seen only once. This material consisted of peripheral blood mononuclear cells (PBMCs), taken at baseline. These receptors originate from a human donor with classical Hodgkin lymphoma. The CDR3 runs from the conserved cysteine through the conserved F or W. The D gene is left open where the match is weak. A row's size may be missing; if present it is once, few, many or a size class.

TGTGCCAGCAGTCCGGACAGGGTGACCAAAAACATTCAGTACTTC,CASSPDRVTKNIQYF,-,TRBD1,TRBJ2-4,TRBV6-5
TGTGCCAGCCAGAGGGGGGAGGGCACCTACGAGCAGTACTTC,CASQRGEGTYEQYF,-,-,TRBJ2-7,TRBV6-6
TGTGCCTGGGAACAAAATTACGAGCAGTACTTC,CAWEQNYEQYF,few,-,TRBJ2-7,TRBV30
TGTGCCAGCAGTTACTCAGGTCAGGATACGCAGTATTTT,CASSYSGQDTQYF,few,-,TRBJ2-3,TRBV6-5
TGTGCCATCAGTCTAACAGGGGGAGACTACGAGCAGTACTTC,CAISLTGGDYEQYF,-,TRBD1,TRBJ2-7,TRBV10-3
TGTGCCTGGAGCCTTAGTAGGGCTCCCTTT,CAWSLSRAPF,few,-,TRBJ1-1,TRBV30
TGCGCCAGCAGCCTGGCAGGCGGCACCATATATTTT,CASSLAGGTIYF,-,-,TRBJ1-3,TRBV5-1
TGCGCCAGCAGCTTAGGGACAGGGGTATACTCTTTT,CASSLGTGVYSF,few,TRBD1,TRBJ1-1,TRBV5-1
TGCAGCGTCTGGCGTCGGTTGGCTAGCGGATCCTACGAGCAGTACTTC,CSVWRRLASGSYEQYF,once,TRBD2,TRBJ2-7,TRBV29-1
TGTGCCAGCAGCGGCCCGAGTGACAGGGGGTATAGGGAGCAGTACTTC,CASSGPSDRGYREQYF,-,TRBD1,TRBJ2-7,TRBV9